This is a list of T cell receptor beta chains from one sample in a study of T-cell reconstitution after alpha-beta-depleted transplantation in children. TCRdb reprocessed the PCR reads with MiXCR, giving one entry per CDR3 protein. The sample shows approximately 400,000 distinct CDR3 sequences, 9.5% to 13% of them seen only once. Sample: PBMCs from the stem cell graft donor, taken from the stem cell graft. The origin of the receptors is a human donor who donated a stem cell graft to a child with acute myeloid leukemia. Both conserved end residues are part of each CDR3. The D gene is left open where the match is weak. Size tells how often a clone was seen (once, few, many) or the class of an expanded clone, and some rows leave it out.

v_call	d_call	clone_size	j_call	cdr3_aa	cdr3_nt
TRBV5-1	TRBD1	.	TRBJ1-1	CASSEQGAQAFF	TGCGCCAGCAGCGAACAGGGGGCGCAAGCTTTCTTT
TRBV5-8	TRBD1	few	TRBJ1-1	CASSRGQGELTFF	TGTGCCAGCAGCAGAGGACAGGGAGAGCTGACTTTCTTT
TRBV4-2	.	few	TRBJ2-1	CASSHPWGEQFF	TGTGCCAGCAGCCACCCTTGGGGTGAGCAGTTCTTC
TRBV6-2/TRBV6-3	.	few	TRBJ2-3	CASTGLFQDTQYF	TGTGCCAGCACCGGACTTTTTCAGGATACGCAGTATTTT
TRBV29-1	TRBD1	.	TRBJ1-2	CSVEKGQVAYGYTF	TGCAGCGTTGAGAAAGGACAGGTGGCCTATGGCTACACCTTC
TRBV6-5	TRBD1	.	TRBJ2-1	CASSYSAGGDYNEQFF	TGTGCCAGCAGTTACTCTGCAGGGGGCGACTACAATGAGCAGTTCTTC
TRBV20-1	TRBD1	many	TRBJ2-1	CSANNRGDEQFF	TGCAGTGCTAATAACAGGGGTGATGAGCAGTTCTTC
TRBV20-1	.	many	TRBJ1-1	CSVSGNTEAFF	TGCAGTGTTTCAGGGAACACTGAAGCTTTCTTT
TRBV21-1	.	few	TRBJ1-1	CASSKGCGTGESGTEAFF	TGTGCCAGCAGCAAAGGGTGCGGGACAGGGGAGTCTGGCACTGAAGCTTTCTTT
TRBV12-3/TRBV12-4	TRBD1	few	TRBJ2-5	CASSYEGTGGETQYF	TGTGCCAGCAGCTATGAGGGGACAGGGGGGGAGACCCAGTACTTC
TRBV11-2	.	few	TRBJ2-6	CASSQITTVSSGANVLTF	TGTGCCAGCAGCCAGATCACGACAGTCTCCTCTGGGGCCAACGTCCTGACTTTC